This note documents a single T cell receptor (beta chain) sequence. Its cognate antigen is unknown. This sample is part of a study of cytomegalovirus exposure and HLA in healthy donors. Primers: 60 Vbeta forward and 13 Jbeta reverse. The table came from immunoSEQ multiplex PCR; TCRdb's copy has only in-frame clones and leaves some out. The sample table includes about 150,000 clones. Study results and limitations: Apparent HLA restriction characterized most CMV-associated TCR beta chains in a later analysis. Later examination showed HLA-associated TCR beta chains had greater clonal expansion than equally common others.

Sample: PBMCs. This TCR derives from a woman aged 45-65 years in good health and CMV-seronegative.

This chain's CDR3 is CASSATSGQLYEQYF. The CDR3 DNA follows: TGTGCCAGCAGCGCTACCTCGGGACAGCTCTACGAGCAGTACTTC. The chain couples TRBV27 to TRBJ2-7; TRBD1 aligns across 7 bases. This CDR3 contains 15 residues. J lost 3 bases, V lost 6 bases, and 11 bases had no gene match. Germline V CDR1 and CDR2: MNHEY, SMNVEV (reference sequence).